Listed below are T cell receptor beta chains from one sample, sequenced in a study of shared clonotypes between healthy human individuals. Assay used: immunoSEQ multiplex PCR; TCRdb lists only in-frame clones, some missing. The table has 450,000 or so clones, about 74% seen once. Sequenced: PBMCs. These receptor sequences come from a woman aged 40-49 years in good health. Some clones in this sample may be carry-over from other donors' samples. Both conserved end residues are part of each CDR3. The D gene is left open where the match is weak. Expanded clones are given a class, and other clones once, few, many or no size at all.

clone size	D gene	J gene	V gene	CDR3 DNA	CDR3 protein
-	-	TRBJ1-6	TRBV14	TGCGCCAGCAGCCCCGGACAGCTCCTTTATAATTCACCCCTCCACTTT	CASSPGQLLYNSPLHF
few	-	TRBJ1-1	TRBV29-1	TGCAGCGTTAGGGCGGGGTGGGGCATGAACACTGAAGCTTTCTTT	CSVRAGWGMNTEAFF
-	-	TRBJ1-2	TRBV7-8	TGTGCCAGCAGCCCCCGAAGTGACGGCTACACCTTC	CASSPRSDGYTF
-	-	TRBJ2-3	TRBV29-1	TGCAGCGTTGAATGGGCCTATACGCAGTATTTT	CSVEWAYTQYF
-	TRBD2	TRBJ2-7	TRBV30	TGTGCCTGGAGTGTAGGCCTAGCGGCCGCCTACGAGCAGTACTTC	CAWSVGLAAAYEQYF
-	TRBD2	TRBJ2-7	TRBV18	TGTGCCAGCTCACCAGCGGCTAGCGGGAGGAACGAGCAGTACTTC	CASSPAASGRNEQYF
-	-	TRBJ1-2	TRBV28	TGTGCCAGCAGTTTACTACACGAAAACTATGGCTACACCTTC	CASSLLHENYGYTF
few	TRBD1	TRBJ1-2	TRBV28	TGTGCCACCGTCCCGGGACAGCGGAAGGGCTACACCTTC	CATVPGQRKGYTF
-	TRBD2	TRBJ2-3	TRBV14	TGTGCCAGCAGCCCGGGACTAGCGCCCACAGATACGCAGTATTTT	CASSPGLAPTDTQYF
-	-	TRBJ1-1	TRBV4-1	TGCGCCAGCAGCCGCGGGATTTTGGGCACTGAAGCTTTCTTT	CASSRGILGTEAFF
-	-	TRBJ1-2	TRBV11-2	TGTGCCAGCAGCTTAGGGTCGGGGAATCCCTATGGCTACACCTTC	CASSLGSGNPYGYTF
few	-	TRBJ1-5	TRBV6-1	TGTGCCAGCACTGGGGTGGGCAATCAGCCCCAGCATTTT	CASTGVGNQPQHF
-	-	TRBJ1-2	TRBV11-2	TGTGCCAGCAGCTTAACGGACTACTATGGCTACACCTTC	CASSLTDYYGYTF
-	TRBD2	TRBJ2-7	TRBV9	TGTGCCAGCAGCGCTAGCGGGAGGGCCGGGGACGAGCAGTACTTC	CASSASGRAGDEQYF
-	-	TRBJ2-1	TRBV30	TGTGCCTGGAGTGTAAGGGCAGGAGGTATGGAGTTCTTC	CAWSVRAGGMEFF
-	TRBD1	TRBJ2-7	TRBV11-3	TGTGCCAGCAGCTTTGAGGGGGCATACGAGCAGTACTTC	CASSFEGAYEQYF
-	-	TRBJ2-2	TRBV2	TGTGCCAGTGCGGTTCGAGGGACCGGGGAGCTGTTTTTT	CASAVRGTGELFF
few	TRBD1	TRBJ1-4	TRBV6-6	TGTGCCAGCAGGCCCGGCAGGGGGGCAGGGGAAAAACTGTTTTTT	CASRPGRGAGEKLFF
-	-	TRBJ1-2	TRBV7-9	TGTGCCAGCACCCTAACTACCTTC	CASTLTTF
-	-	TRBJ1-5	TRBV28	TGTGCTAGCAGTTTACAGGCCAGTTATAGCAATCAGCCCCGGCATTTT	CASSLQASYSNQPRHF
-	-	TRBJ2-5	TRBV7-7	TGTGCCAGCAGCTTATTGGGGGCCCCCCAAGAGACCCAGTACTTC	CASSLLGAPQETQYF
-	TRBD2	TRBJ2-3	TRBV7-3	TGTGCCAGCAGCTTGACTAGCGGGAGGACCACAGATACGCAGTATTTT	CASSLTSGRTTDTQYF